Below, 4 T cell receptor beta chains from the same sample are listed, as sequenced in a study of Graves' ophthalmopathy and Graves' hyperthyroidism. RNA transcripts served as template for amplifying TCR beta CDR3 sequences. The first round was an RT-PCR with HTBI primers, and the second round was a multiplex PCR. MiXCR, applied by TCRdb to the multiplex PCR reads, yields one record per CDR3 protein. The data contain approximately 210,000 distinct CDR3 sequences, 20% to 25% of them singletons. Source material: peripheral blood. The receptors derive from a woman aged 45-65 years with Graves' ophthalmopathy.

This clonotype has a count of ten or more. V gene TRBV4-2 combines with J gene TRBJ1-3; D ambiguous. This CDR3 has 15 residues. V gave up 0 bases and J gave up 4 bases, with 10 bases separating them. The germline gives CDR1 LGHNA, CDR2 YNFKEQ. The CDR3 region is CASSQDHYEGNTIYF. As DNA, the CDR3 is TGTGCCAGCAGCCAAGACCACTACGAGGGAAACACCATATATTTT.

Worth noting for this clonotype: Just one base apart from a much larger clone, this may be a read error. The genes are TRBV12-3 or TRBV12-4 and TRBJ1-5; 10 bases match TRBD1. CDR3 length: 17 amino acids. Trimming took 7 bases from V and 1 from J; bases not matched to a gene: 10. CDR3 DNA: TGTGCCAGCATGAAGACAGGGGGCATAAGGAGCAATCAGCCCCAGCATTTT. Protein: CASMKTGGIRSNQPQHF.

This clonotype was seen ten or more times. The junction differs from germline at one of its ends, possibly a read error. The genes are TRBV24-1 and TRBJ2-7; 11 nucleotides match TRBD2. The CDR3 totals 15 residues. Germline loops: CDR1 KGHDR, CDR2 SFDVKD. The CDR3 here is CATSDTSGGPYEQHF. In nucleotides, the CDR3 is TGTGCCACCAGTGACACTAGCGGGGGACCCTACGAGCAGCACTTC.

As regards this clonotype: A single base separates this from a much larger clone, so it may be a read error. The DNA of the CDR3 is TGTGCCAGCAGTTTCCTGGGGGCAGCCTACGAGCAGTACTTC. Translation gives CASSFLGAAYEQYF. The chain employs TRBV27 and TRBJ2-7; possibly TRBD1 for D (6 bases). Germline V lookup: CDR1 MNHEY, CDR2 SMNVEV (reference sequence). The ends were cut back, 3 bases at V and 2 bases at J, with 11 bases in the middle. The CDR3 runs to 14 residues.